The present TCR beta chain was sequenced within a study of blood T cell repertoires in COVID-19. Study overall: Samples taken during acute and convalescent COVID-19 were collected in the United States, Italy and Spain.

Assay: immunoSEQ multiplex PCR; the TCRdb copy retains only in-frame clones and omits some. The sample records more than 55,000 clones, 80% to 95% being singletons. CDR3 length: 13 amino acids. V shed 4 bases and J 12 bases; nucleotides not matched to a gene: 4. The sample taken for sequencing was peripheral blood. The source of this sequence is a man older than 75 with acute or convalescent COVID-19. The gene calls are TRBV12-3 or TRBV12-4 and TRBJ2-1; 12 bases agree with TRBD2. DNA of the CDR3: TGTGCCAGCAGTTCCCCTAGCGGGGGGGCGCAGTTCTTC. Amino acid sequence: CASSSPSGGAQFF.